This TCR beta chain stems from a study of blood T cell repertoires in COVID-19. In germline, CDR1 is SNHLY, CDR2 FYNNEI. The J segment lost 4 bases and the V segment lost 8 bases, leaving 4 bases of the junction unmatched. This CDR3 is built from 13 residues. As processed by the authors: From reference gene primer amplification, estimates of nucleated cell counts were derived. The table came from immunoSEQ multiplex PCR; TCRdb's copy has only in-frame clones and leaves some out. The V and J calls and clone size were taken over from that table, and D and trimming were inferred from the DNA. The repertoire has approximately 460,000 clones, roughly nine tenths of them found once; the top ten carry 0.7% to 1%.

This rearrangement joins TRBV2 to TRBJ2-7, with 11 positions matching TRBD2. The source of this sequence is a man aged 18-30 years with COVID-19, enrolled during active disease. The specimen was peripheral blood. The CDR3 protein is CASLLAGGYEQYF. In DNA, the CDR3 is TGTGCCAGCCTCCTAGCGGGGGGTTACGAGCAGTACTTC.